A single sample is the source of the 8 T cell receptor beta chains below, sequenced in a study of blood T cell repertoires in COVID-19. The assay was immunoSEQ multiplex PCR, and TCRdb's table has in-frame clones only and misses some. The sample records over 200,000 clones, roughly 86% being singletons. The specimen sequenced was peripheral blood. These receptors were collected from a man in his forties who had recovered from COVID-19.

This clone turned up a few times. The chain uses TRBV27 and TRBJ1-1; tentative D call: TRBD1 (5 bases). The CDR3 consists of 18 residues. V was cut by 2 bases and J by 1 base, with 20 bases left in between. Germline V gene data show CDR1 as MNHEY and CDR2 as SMNVEV (reference sequence). This CDR3 is CASSLSGAFSLGNTEAFF. CDR3 nucleotides: TGTGCCAGCAGTTTAAGTGGGGCCTTTTCCTTGGGGAACACTGAAGCTTTCTTT.

The chain uses TRBV4-1 and TRBJ2-3; the D is unclear. The V end was cut by 0 bases, the J end by 2 bases, with 15 bases between. The CDR3 consists of 17 residues. CDR1 and CDR2 from the germline V gene are MGHRA and YSYEKL. CDR3: CASSQDWQATNTDTQYF. The DNA for the CDR3 is TGCGCCAGCAGCCAAGATTGGCAAGCTACTAACACAGATACGCAGTATTTT.

V gene TRBV19 combines with J gene TRBJ2-7; D is possibly TRBD1 (5 bases). Germline values: CDR1 LNHDA, CDR2 SQIVND (reference sequence). The CDR3 length is 14 residues. V lost 5 bases, J lost 0 bases, and 11 bases lay in between. Here the CDR3 DNA reads TGTGCCAGTAGTTCCGCCCAGGGCTCCTACGAGCAGTACTTC. It translates to CASSSAQGSYEQYF.

This clone was counted once. The V call is TRBV7-6, the J call TRBJ2-3; 12 positions agree with TRBD2. Trimming at V came to 5 bases and at J to 2 bases, leaving 8 bases not matched to a gene. From germline, CDR1 is SGHVS and CDR2 FNYEAQ. The CDR3 runs 17 residues. This chain's CDR3 is CASSPRLAGAITDTQYF. The CDR3 DNA sequence: TGTGCCAGCAGCCCGCGACTAGCGGGGGCGATCACAGATACGCAGTATTTT.

This sequence joins TRBV6-5 and TRBJ1-4, with 7 nucleotides matching TRBD1. V was pared by 5 bases and J by 8 bases, with 8 bases of the junction left unmatched. The V gene's germline CDR1 is MNHEY and CDR2 SVGAGI. The CDR3 is 14 amino acids. The CDR3 protein is CASSRGQSREKLFF. CDR3 DNA: TGTGCCAGCAGTCGGGGACAGTCCCGGGAAAAACTGTTTTTT.

The V and J genes are TRBV27 and TRBJ2-7, with TRBD1 as a possible D gene (6 bases). Trimming took 3 bases from V and 2 from J, leaving 14 bases between them. The CDR3 totals 15 residues. CDR1 is MNHEY and CDR2 is SMNVEV in the germline V gene (reference sequence). CDR3 protein: CASSFELGGTYEQYF. The CDR3 DNA sequence: TGTGCCAGCAGTTTCGAGTTAGGGGGTACCTACGAGCAGTACTTC.

The V and J genes are TRBV27 and TRBJ2-1, with D possibly TRBD1 on 6 matching bases. The CDR3 totals 13 residues. V was cut by 10 bases and J by 7 bases, with 17 bases left in between. CDR1 is MNHEY and CDR2 is SMNVEV in the germline V gene (reference sequence). The CDR3 DNA reads as TGTGCCATCAGACCGGGACACCGAAATGAGCAGTTCTTC. Its translation is CAIRPGHRNEQFF.

The J gene is TRBJ2-3, the V gene TRBV6-5; 12 bases match TRBD2. Germline V gene data show CDR1 as MNHEY and CDR2 as SVGAGI. The CDR3 extends over 14 amino acids. Losses at the gene ends were 11 bases for V and 4 bases for J; bases not matched to a gene: 7. Written as DNA, the CDR3 is TGTGCCTCTCGTCTAGCGGGAGGGTCAGATACGCAGTATTTT. Translated: CASRLAGGSDTQYF.